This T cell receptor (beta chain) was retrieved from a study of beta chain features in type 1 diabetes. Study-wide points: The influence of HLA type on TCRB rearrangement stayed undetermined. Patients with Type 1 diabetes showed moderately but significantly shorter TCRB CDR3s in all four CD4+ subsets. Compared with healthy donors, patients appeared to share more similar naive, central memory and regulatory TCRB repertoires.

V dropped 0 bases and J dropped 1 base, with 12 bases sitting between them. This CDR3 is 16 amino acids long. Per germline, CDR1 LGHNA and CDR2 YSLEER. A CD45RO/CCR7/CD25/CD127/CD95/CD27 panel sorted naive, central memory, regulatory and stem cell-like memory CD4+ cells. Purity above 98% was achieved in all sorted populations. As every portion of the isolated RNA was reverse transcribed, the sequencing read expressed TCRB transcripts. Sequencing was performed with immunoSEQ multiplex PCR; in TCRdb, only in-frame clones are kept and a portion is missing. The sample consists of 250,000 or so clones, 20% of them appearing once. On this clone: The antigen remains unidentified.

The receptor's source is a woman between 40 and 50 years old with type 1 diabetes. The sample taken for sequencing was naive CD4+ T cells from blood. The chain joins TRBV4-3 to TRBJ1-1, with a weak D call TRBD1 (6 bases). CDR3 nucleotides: TGCGCCAGCAGCCAAGATAGTAGGACAGCGAACACTGAAGCTTTCTTT. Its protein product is CASSQDSRTANTEAFF.